This paragraph reports one T cell receptor (beta chain). Its target is not known. CDR3 length: 13 amino acids. Germline V lookup: CDR1 SQVTM, CDR2 ANQGSEA. The sample comes from a study of tumor-infiltrating lymphocytes in primary liver carcinoma. Points from the study as a whole: No more than about 8-24% of top clones could be seen in all five tumor regions. In tumor-adjacent and tumor-blood pairs, overlap was lower than in tumor region pairs.

From about 19-30 mg of unsorted bulk tissue, DNA and RNA were co-extracted together. Patients in the cohort were treatment-naive and living with chronic HBV infection. The input was approximately 500 ng total RNA; TCR beta cDNA was made from it with a constant-region primer. Three nested multiplex PCR rounds of slightly modified ARM-PCR generated TCR beta libraries. TRBV1-TRBV30 forward primers and a C-beta reverse primer were used in the first two PCR rounds, which each ran for around 10 cycles. TCRdb used MiXCR to reprocess the multiplex PCR reads, holding one entry per CDR3 protein. Among about 74,000 distinct CDR3 sequences listed, more than 60% were seen once.

This TCR derives from a man aged 40-50 years with primary liver carcinoma and hepatitis B virus infection. The V gene is TRBV29-1, the J gene TRBJ1-2; D unclear. The specimen was liver tumor tissue from sampling region 4. This sample's subset: tumor region T4, right-lateral pole. CDR3 coding DNA: TGCAGTTCGGCGAGGGTTCTAGAGCATGGCTACACCTTC. It specifies CSSARVLEHGYTF. The variable domain in full, completed from reference TRBV29-1 and TRBJ1-2, reads SAVISQKPSRDICQRGTSLTIQCQVDSQVTMMFWYRQQPGQSLTLIATANQGSEATYESGFVIDKFPISRPNLTFSTLTVSNMSPEDSSIYLCSSARVLEHGYTFGSGTRLTVV.